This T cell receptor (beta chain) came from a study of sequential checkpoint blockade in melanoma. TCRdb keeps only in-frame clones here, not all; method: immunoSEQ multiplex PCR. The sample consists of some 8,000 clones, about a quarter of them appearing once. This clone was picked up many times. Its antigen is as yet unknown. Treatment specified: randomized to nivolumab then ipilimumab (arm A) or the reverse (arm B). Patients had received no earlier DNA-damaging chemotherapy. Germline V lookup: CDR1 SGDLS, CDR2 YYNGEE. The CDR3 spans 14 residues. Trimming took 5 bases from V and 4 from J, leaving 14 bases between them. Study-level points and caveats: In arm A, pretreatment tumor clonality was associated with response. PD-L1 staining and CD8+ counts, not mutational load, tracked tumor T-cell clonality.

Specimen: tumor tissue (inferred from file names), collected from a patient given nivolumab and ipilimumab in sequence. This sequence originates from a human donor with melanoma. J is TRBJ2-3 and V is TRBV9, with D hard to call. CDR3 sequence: CASSKYTGADTQYF. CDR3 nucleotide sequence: TGTGCCAGCAGTAAGTATACTGGCGCAGATACGCAGTATTTT.